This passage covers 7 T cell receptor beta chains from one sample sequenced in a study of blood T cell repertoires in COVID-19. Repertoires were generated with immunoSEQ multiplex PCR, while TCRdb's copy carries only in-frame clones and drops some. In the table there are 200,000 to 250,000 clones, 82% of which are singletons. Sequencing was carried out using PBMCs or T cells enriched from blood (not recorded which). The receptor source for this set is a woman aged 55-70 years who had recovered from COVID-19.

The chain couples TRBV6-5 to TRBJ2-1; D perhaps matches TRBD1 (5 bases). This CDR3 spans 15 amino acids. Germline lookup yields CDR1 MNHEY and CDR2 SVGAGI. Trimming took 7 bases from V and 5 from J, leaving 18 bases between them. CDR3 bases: TGTGCCAGCACAATAAACCCAGGGATGAACAATGAGCAGTTCTTC. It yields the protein CASTINPGMNNEQFF.

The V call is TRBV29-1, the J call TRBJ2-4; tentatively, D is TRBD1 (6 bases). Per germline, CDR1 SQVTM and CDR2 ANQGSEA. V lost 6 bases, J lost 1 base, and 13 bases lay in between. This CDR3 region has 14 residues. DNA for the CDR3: TGCAGCGTCTTGACAGGCTTGGCCAAAAACATTCAGTACTTC. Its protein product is CSVLTGLAKNIQYF. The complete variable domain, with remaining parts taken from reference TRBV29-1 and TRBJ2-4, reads SAVISQKPSRDICQRGTSLTIQCQVDSQVTMMFWYRQQPGQSLTLIATANQGSEATYESGFVIDKFPISRPNLTFSTLTVSNMSPEDSSIYLCSVLTGLAKNIQYFGAGTRLSVL.

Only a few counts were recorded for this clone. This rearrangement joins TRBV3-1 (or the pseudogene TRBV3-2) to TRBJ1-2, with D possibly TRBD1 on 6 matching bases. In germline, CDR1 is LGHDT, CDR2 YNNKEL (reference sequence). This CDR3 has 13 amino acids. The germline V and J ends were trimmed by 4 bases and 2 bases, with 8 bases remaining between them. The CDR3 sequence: CASSLGQNYGYTF. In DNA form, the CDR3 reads TGTGCCAGCAGCCTCGGACAGAACTATGGCTACACCTTC.

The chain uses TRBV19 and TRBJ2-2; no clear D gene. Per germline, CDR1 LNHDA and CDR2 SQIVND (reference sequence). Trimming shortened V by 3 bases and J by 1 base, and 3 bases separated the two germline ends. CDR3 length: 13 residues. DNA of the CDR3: TGTGCCAGTAGTATCCAGAACACCGGGGAGCTGTTTTTT. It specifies CASSIQNTGELFF.

The CDR3 region is CASSPLTGETEAFF. The CDR3 region has the DNA TGTGCCAGCAGCCCCCTGACAGGGGAAACTGAAGCTTTCTTT. J is TRBJ1-1 and V is TRBV4-2; 8 bases fit TRBD1. This CDR3 comprises 14 residues. V trimming: 4 bases; J trimming: 5 bases; junction bases outside the gene matches: 6. Germline CDR1 is LGHNA and CDR2 is YNFKEQ.

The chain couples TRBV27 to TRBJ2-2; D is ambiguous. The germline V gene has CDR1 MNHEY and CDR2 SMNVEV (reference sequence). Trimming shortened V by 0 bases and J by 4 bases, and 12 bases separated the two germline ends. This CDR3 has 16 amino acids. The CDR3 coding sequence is TGTGCCAGCAGTTTATCGTATCTGTCAGGCACCGGGGAGCTGTTTTTT. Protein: CASSLSYLSGTGELFF.

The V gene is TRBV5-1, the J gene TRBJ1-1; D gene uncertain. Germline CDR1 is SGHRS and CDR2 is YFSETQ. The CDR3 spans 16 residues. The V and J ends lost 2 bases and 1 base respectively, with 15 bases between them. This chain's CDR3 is CASSFLSFTTNTEAFF. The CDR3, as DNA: TGCGCCAGCAGCTTTCTCTCTTTTACAACGAACACTGAAGCTTTCTTT. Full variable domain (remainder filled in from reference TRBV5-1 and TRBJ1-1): KAGVTQTPRYLIKTRGQQVTLSCSPISGHRSVSWYQQTPGQGLQFLFEYFSETQRNKGNFPGRFSGRQFSNSRSEMNVSTLELGDSALYLCASSFLSFTTNTEAFFGQGTRLTVV.